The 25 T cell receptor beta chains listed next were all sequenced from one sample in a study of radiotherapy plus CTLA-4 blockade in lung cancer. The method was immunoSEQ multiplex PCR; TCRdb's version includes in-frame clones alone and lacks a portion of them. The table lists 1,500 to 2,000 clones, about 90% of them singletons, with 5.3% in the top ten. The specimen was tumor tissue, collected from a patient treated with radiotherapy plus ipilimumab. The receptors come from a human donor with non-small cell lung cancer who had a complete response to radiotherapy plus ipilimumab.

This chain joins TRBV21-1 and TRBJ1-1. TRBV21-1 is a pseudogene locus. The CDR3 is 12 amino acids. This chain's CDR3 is CATPTGETEAFF. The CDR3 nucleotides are TGTGCCACCCCTACCGGAGAAACTGAAGCTTTCTTT.

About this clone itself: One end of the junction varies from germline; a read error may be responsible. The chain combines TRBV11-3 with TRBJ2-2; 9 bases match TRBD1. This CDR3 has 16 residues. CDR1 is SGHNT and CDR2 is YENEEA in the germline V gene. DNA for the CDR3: TGTGCCAGCAGCCTGGCCGGGACAGGGAACACCGGGGAGCTGCTTTTT. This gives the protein CASSLAGTGNTGELLF.

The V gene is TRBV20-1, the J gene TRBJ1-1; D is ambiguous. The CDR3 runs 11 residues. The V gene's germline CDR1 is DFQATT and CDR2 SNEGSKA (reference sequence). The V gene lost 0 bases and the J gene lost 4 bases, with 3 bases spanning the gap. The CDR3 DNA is TGCAGTGCTAGAGACGTCACTGAAGCTTTCTTT. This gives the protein CSARDVTEAFF.

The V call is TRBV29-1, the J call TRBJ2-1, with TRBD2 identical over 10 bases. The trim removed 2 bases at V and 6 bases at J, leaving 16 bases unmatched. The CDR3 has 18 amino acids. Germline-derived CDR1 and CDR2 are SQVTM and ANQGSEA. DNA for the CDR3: TGCAGCGTTGAACCCCTCCTAGCGGGAGAAGCCATGCGCAATGAGCAGTTCTTC. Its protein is CSVEPLLAGEAMRNEQFF.

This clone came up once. The CDR3 sequence: CASSFHRVDTEAFF. CDR3 DNA: TGTGCCAGCAGCTTTCACAGGGTGGACACTGAAGCTTTCTTT. The chain employs TRBV11-2 and TRBJ1-1, with a weak D call TRBD1 (6 bases). This CDR3 region has 14 residues. Germline V gene sequence: CDR1 SGHAT, CDR2 FQNNGV. Trimming cost V 3 bases and J 3 bases, with 11 bases left between them.

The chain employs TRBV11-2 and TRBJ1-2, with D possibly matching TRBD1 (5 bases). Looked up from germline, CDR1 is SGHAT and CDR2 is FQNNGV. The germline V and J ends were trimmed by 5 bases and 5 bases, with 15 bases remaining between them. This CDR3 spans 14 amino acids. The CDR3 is CASSVGTNWYGYTF. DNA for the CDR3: TGTGCCAGCAGCGTAGGGACTAACTGGTATGGCTACACCTTC.

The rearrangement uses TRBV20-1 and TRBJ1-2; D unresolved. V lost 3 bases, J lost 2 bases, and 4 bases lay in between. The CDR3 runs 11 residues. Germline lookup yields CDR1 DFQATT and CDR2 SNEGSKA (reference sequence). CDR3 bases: TGCAGTGCTAGGGACAACTATGGCTACACCTTC. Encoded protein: CSARDNYGYTF.

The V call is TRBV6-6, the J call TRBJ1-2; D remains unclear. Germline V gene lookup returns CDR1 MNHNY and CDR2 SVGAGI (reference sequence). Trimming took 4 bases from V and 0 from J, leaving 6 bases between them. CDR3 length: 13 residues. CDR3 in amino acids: CASSFGPNYGYTF. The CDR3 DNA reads TGTGCCAGCAGTTTCGGACCTAACTATGGCTACACCTTC.

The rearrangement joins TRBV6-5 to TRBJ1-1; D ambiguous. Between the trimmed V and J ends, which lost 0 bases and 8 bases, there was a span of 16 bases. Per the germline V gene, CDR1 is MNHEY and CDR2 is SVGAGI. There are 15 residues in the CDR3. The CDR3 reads CASSYSKNTISEAFF. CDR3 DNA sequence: TGTGCCAGCAGTTACTCGAAGAATACTATCTCCGAAGCTTTCTTT.

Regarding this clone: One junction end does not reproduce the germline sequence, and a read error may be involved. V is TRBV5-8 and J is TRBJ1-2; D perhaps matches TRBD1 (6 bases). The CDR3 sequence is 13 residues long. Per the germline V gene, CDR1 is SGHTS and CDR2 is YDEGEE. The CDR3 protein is CASSLRTDYGYTF. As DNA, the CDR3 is TGTGCTAGCAGCTTGAGGACAGACTATGGCTACACCTTC.

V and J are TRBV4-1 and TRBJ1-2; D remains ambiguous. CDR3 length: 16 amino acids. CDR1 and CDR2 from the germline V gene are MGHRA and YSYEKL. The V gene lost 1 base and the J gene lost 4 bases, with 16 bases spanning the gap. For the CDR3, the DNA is TGCGCCAGCAGCCAAGGTCGGTTAGGAGTTGGCTATGGCTACACCTTC. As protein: CASSQGRLGVGYGYTF.

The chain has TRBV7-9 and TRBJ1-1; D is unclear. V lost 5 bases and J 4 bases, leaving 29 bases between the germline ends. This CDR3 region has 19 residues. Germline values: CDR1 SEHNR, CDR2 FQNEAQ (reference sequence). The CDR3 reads CASSRDRNYVRPGITEAFF. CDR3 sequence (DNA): TGTGCCAGCAGCAGGGATAGAAACTATGTGAGACCAGGAATCACTGAAGCTTTCTTT.

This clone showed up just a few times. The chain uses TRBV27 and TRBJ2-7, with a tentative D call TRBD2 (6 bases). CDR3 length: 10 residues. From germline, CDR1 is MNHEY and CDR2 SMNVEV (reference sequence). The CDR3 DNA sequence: TGTGCCAGCACCCCGGGAGTAGTTAGCGTC. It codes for CASTPGVVSV.

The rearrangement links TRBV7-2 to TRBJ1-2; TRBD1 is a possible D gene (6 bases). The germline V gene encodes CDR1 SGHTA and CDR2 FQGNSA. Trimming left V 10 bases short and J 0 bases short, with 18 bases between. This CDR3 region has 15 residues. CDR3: CATGGPRGANYGYTF. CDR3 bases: TGTGCCACCGGGGGGCCCCGGGGAGCTAACTATGGCTACACCTTC.

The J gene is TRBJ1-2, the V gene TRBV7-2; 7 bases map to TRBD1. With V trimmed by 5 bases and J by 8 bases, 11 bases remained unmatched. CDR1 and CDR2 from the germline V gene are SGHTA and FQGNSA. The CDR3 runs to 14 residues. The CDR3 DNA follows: TGTGCCAGCAGCCGCGCCGGACAGGCGCCGGGCTACACCTTC. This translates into CASSRAGQAPGYTF.

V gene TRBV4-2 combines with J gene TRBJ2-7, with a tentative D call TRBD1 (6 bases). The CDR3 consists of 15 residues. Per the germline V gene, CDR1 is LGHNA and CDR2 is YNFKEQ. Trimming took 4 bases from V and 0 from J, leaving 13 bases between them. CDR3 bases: TGTGCCAGCAGCCCTGTGACAGGACTCTCCTACGAGCAGTACTTC. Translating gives CASSPVTGLSYEQYF.

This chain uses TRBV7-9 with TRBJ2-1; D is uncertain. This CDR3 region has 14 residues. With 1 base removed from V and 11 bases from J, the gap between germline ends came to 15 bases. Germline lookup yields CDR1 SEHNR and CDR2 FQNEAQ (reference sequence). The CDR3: CASSLEGLQTKQFF. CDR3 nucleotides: TGTGCCAGCAGCTTAGAAGGTTTACAGACAAAGCAGTTCTTC.

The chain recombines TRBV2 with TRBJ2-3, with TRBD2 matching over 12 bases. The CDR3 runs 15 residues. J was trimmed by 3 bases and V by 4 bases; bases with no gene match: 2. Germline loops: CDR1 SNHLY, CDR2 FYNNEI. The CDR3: CASSVGLAGTDTQYF. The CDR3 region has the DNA TGTGCCAGCAGTGTCGGACTAGCGGGAACAGATACGCAGTATTTT.

CDR3 protein: CASSLTDMNTEAFF. In DNA form, the CDR3 reads TGTGCCAGCAGCTTGACAGATATGAACACTGAAGCTTTCTTT. The chain links TRBV5-4 to TRBJ1-1; D uncertain. CDR1 and CDR2 from the germline V gene are SGHNT and YYREEE (reference sequence). The CDR3 sequence is 14 residues long. The V end was cut by 1 base, the J end by 0 bases, with 7 bases between.

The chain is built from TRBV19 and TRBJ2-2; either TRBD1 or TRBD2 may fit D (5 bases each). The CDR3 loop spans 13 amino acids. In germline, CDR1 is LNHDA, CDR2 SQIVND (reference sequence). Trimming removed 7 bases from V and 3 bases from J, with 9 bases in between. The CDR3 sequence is CASISGHTGELFF. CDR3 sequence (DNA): TGTGCCAGTATTTCGGGGCACACCGGGGAGCTGTTTTTT. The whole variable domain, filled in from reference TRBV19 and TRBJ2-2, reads DGGITQSPKYLFRKEGQNVTLSCEQNLNHDAMYWYRQDPGQGLRLIYYSQIVNDFQKGDIAEGYSVSREKKESFPLTVTSAQKNPTAFYLCASISGHTGELFFGEGSRLTVL.

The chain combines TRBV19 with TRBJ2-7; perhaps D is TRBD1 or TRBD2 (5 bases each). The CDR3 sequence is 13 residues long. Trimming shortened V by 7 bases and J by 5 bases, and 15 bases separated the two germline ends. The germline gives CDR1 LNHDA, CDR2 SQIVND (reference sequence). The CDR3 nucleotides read TGTGCCAGTACTGAAGCAGGGACCCACGAGCAGTACTTC. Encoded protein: CASTEAGTHEQYF.

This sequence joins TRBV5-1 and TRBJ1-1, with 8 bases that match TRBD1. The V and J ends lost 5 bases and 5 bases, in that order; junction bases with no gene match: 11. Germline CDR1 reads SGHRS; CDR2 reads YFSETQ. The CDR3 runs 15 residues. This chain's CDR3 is CASRPPGGSRTEAFF. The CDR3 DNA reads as TGCGCCAGCAGGCCCCCAGGGGGCTCTCGTACTGAAGCTTTCTTT.

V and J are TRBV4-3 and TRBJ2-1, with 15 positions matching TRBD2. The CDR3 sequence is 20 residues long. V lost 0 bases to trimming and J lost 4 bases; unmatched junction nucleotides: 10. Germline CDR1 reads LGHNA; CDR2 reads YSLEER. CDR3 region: CASSQDPPGTSGGKYNEQFF. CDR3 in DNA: TGCGCCAGCAGCCAAGATCCACCCGGGACTAGCGGGGGGAAATACAATGAGCAGTTCTTC.

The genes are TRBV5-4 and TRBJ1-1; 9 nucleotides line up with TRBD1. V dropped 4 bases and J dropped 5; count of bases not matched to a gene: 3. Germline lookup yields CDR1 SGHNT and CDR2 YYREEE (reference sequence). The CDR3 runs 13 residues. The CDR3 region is CASSGTGRTEAFF. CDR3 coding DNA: TGTGCCAGCAGCGGGACAGGGAGGACTGAAGCTTTCTTT.

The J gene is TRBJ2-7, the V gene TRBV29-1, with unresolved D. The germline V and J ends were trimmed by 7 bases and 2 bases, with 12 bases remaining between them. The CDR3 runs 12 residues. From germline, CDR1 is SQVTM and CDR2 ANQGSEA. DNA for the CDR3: TGCAGCGCCAGAACGCAAACCTACGAGCAGTACTTC. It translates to CSARTQTYEQYF.